A single sample is the source of the 25 T cell receptor beta chains below, sequenced in a study of T cell repertoires in cytomegalovirus infection. These TCRs are of unknown antigen specificity. One entry per CDR3 protein results from TCRdb running MiXCR on the reads. The sample lists approximately 300,000 distinct CDR3 sequences; more than 20% were seen once. The source was cultured PBMCs, collected from culture after CMV antigen stimulation. Receptors were obtained from a human donor in good health (CMV status not recorded). Some clones in this sample may be carry-over from other donors' samples.

V gene TRBV6-1 combines with J gene TRBJ2-3; TRBD2 is a possible D gene (5 bases). Germline values: CDR1 MNHNS, CDR2 SASEGT. The germline V and J ends were trimmed by 2 bases and 1 base, with 13 bases remaining between them. The CDR3 consists of 16 residues. As DNA, the CDR3 is TGTGCCAGCAGTGAATACGTAGCGACTCGCACAGATACGCAGTATTTT. It encodes CASSEYVATRTDTQYF.

The V gene is TRBV20-1, the J gene TRBJ2-2, with TRBD1 matching over 7 bases. CDR3 length equals 14 residues. Germline V gene lookup returns CDR1 DFQATT and CDR2 SNEGSKA (reference sequence). The J segment lost 0 bases and the V segment lost 6 bases, leaving 4 bases of the junction unmatched. The CDR3 DNA is TGCAGTGCAACGACAGGGACGAACACCGGGGAGCTGTTTTTT. This gives the protein CSATTGTNTGELFF.

The chain is built from TRBV10-3 and TRBJ2-6; 8 nucleotides match TRBD2. Unmatched junction bases numbered 15, after V lost 4 bases and J lost 4 bases. The CDR3 length is 19 residues. Germline V gene data show CDR1 as ENHRY and CDR2 as SYGVKD. The CDR3 DNA sequence: TGTGCCATCAGTGGTCAGATCGGGGGGGCGCGGTCCGGGGCCAACGTCCTGACTTTC. Amino acids: CAISGQIGGARSGANVLTF.

This clonotype occurred a few times. This chain joins TRBV15 and TRBJ2-1; 7 bases are shared with TRBD2. V dropped 1 base and J dropped 5; count of bases not matched to a gene: 11. The CDR3 sequence is 17 residues long. Per the germline V gene, CDR1 is LNHNV and CDR2 is YYDKDF (reference sequence). The CDR3 DNA is TGTGCCACCAGCAGAGTTTCCCGAGGCGGGGGAAACAATGAGCAGTTCTTC. As protein: CATSRVSRGGGNNEQFF.

This clonotype has just a few counts. The rearrangement uses TRBV7-2 and TRBJ2-1; possibly TRBD1 for D (6 bases). CDR1 is SGHTA and CDR2 is FQGNSA in the germline V gene. The CDR3 is 15 residues long. With 2 bases removed from V and 9 bases from J, the gap between germline ends came to 17 bases. Here the CDR3 reads CASSLYRPAQGEQFF. CDR3 DNA sequence: TGTGCCAGCAGCTTATATAGGCCGGCACAGGGTGAGCAGTTCTTC.

The gene calls are TRBV7-9 and TRBJ2-4, with 7 bases that match TRBD2. Looked up from germline, CDR1 is SEHNR and CDR2 is FQNEAQ (reference sequence). The CDR3 sequence is 16 residues long. The ends lost 5 bases at V and 3 bases at J; junction bases unmatched: 10. This chain's CDR3 is CASSQTAGELKNIQYF. The CDR3, as DNA: TGTGCCAGCAGCCAAACTGCGGGGGAACTCAAAAACATTCAGTACTTC. The full variable domain, completed using reference TRBV7-9 and TRBJ2-4, is DTGVSQNPRHKITKRGQNVTFRCDPISEHNRLYWYRQTLGQGPEFLTYFQNEAQLEKSRLLSDRFSAERPKGSFSTLEIQRTEQGDSAMYLCASSQTAGELKNIQYFGAGTRLSVL.

This clonotype was observed many times. The rearrangement uses TRBV4-1 and TRBJ1-1; no clear D gene. This CDR3 comprises 13 residues. The V gene's germline CDR1 is MGHRA and CDR2 YSYEKL. The V gene lost 6 bases and the J gene lost 7 bases, with 15 bases spanning the gap. CDR3 region: CASRSSAAIEAFF. DNA for the CDR3: TGCGCCAGCAGAAGCTCCGCGGCGATTGAAGCTTTCTTT.

CDR3 protein: CAISGTGNTGELFF. The CDR3 coding sequence is TGTGCCATTTCGGGGACAGGGAACACCGGGGAGCTGTTTTTT. The genes are TRBV6-6 and TRBJ2-2; TRBD1 matches at 8 bases. V lost 10 bases and J lost 1; bases outside the gene matches: 5. The germline V gene encodes CDR1 MNHNY and CDR2 SVGAGI (reference sequence). CDR3 length: 14 residues.

V usage is TRBV6-1 and J usage is TRBJ2-1, with 11 positions matching TRBD2. After removal of 5 bases from V and 10 bases from J, the junction contained 22 bases not matched to a gene. CDR1 MNHNS and CDR2 SASEGT come from the germline V gene. This CDR3 region has 19 residues. In nucleotides, the CDR3 is TGTGCCAGCAGTATTCCGGGACTAGCGGCACCCAGGGATTCGATGGAGCAGTTCTTC. The encoded protein is CASSIPGLAAPRDSMEQFF.

This clonotype was counted only a few times. The chain uses TRBV7-8 and TRBJ2-2, with D unclear. This CDR3 region has 12 residues. Trimming cost V 5 bases and J 6 bases, with 7 bases left between them. Germline CDR1 is SGHVS and CDR2 is FQNEAQ. The CDR3 DNA reads as TGTGCCAGCAGCCTACGGGCCGGGGAGCTGTTTTTT. Its translation: CASSLRAGELFF.

This clonotype is a singleton in its sample. This CDR3 reads CASRGFASYGYTF. In nucleotides, the CDR3 is TGTGCCAGCAGGGGGTTTGCTTCCTATGGCTACACCTTC. The chain recombines TRBV2 with TRBJ1-2; D gene uncertain. The germline V gene encodes CDR1 SNHLY and CDR2 FYNNEI. With 6 bases removed from V and 4 bases from J, the gap between germline ends came to 12 bases. CDR3 length equals 13 residues.

A note on this clonotype: This clone may be a read error of a much larger clone one base away. The chain is built from TRBV7-6 and TRBJ2-7; TRBD2 agrees at 10 bases. Germline V lookup: CDR1 SGHVS, CDR2 FNYEAQ. The CDR3 covers 14 residues. The CDR3 region is CASSWTSGAYEQCF. In DNA form, the CDR3 reads TGTGCCAGCAGCTGGACTAGCGGTGCCTACGAGCAGTGCTTC. Drawing the rest from reference TRBV7-6 and TRBJ2-7, the complete variable domain is GAGVSQSPRYKVTKRGQDVALRCDPISGHVSLYWYRQALGQGPEFLTYFNYEAQQDKSGLPNDRFSAERPEGSISTLTIQRTEQRDSAMYRCASSWTSGAYEQCFGPGTRLTVT.

This clonotype showed up many times. This rearrangement joins TRBV24-1 to TRBJ2-3; TRBD2 matches 10 bases. The junction had 9 bases not matched to a gene; V was cut back by 2 bases and J by 8 bases. The CDR3 is 16 residues long. CDR1 and CDR2 from the germline V gene are KGHDR and SFDVKD. The DNA for the CDR3 is TGTGCCACCAGTGATTCTAGCGGGAGTGCCGGGGGTACGCAGTATTTT. The encoded protein is CATSDSSGSAGGTQYF.

This chain uses TRBV10-3 with TRBJ2-5; D is unclear. Germline CDR1 reads ENHRY; CDR2 reads SYGVKD. The V end lost 3 bases, the J end lost 5 bases, and 13 bases lay between the germline ends. There are 14 residues in the CDR3. The chain's CDR3 is CAISDRLTAETQYF. CDR3 bases: TGTGCCATCAGTGACAGGCTCACCGCGGAGACCCAGTACTTC.

There are many counts of this clonotype. V gene TRBV7-2 combines with J gene TRBJ2-5; possible D gene TRBD1, 6 bases. Between the trimmed V and J ends, which lost 5 bases and 2 bases, there was a span of 15 bases. This CDR3 has 15 residues. Germline loops: CDR1 SGHTA, CDR2 FQGNSA. Here the CDR3 reads CASSPPLGQQETQYF. Here the CDR3 DNA reads TGTGCCAGCAGCCCCCCCCTGGGACAACAAGAGACCCAGTACTTC.

This chain joins TRBV25-1 and TRBJ2-5; unclear D gene. Germline V gives CDR1 MGHDK, CDR2 SYGVNS. Trimming took 7 bases from V and 4 from J, leaving 10 bases between them. The CDR3 runs 12 residues. CDR3 region: CASKAQAETQYF. The CDR3 coding sequence is TGTGCCAGCAAGGCCCAAGCAGAGACCCAGTACTTC.

V usage is TRBV5-1 and J usage is TRBJ2-1, with TRBD2 matching over 10 bases. V lost 3 bases and J lost 3; bases outside the gene matches: 6. The CDR3 is 16 amino acids. Germline CDR1 and CDR2: SGHRS and YFSETQ. Here the CDR3 DNA reads TGCGCCAGCAGCTCGGGTACTAGCGGGAACTACAATGAGCAGTTCTTC. Protein: CASSSGTSGNYNEQFF.

This clonotype turned up a few times. The chain uses TRBV4-1 and TRBJ1-5; D uncertain. Germline loops: CDR1 MGHRA, CDR2 YSYEKL. V was shortened by 0 bases and J by 0 bases, with 6 bases between the two germline ends. The CDR3 contains 15 residues. CDR3 sequence: CASSQERGSNQPQHF. The CDR3 DNA is TGCGCCAGCAGCCAAGAACGAGGTAGCAATCAGCCCCAGCATTTT.

The sample holds many counts of this clonotype. The CDR3, as DNA: TGTGCCAGCCTCCTCTCGAGCGGGAGAGGGATAGATGAGCAGTTCTTC. Protein sequence: CASLLSSGRGIDEQFF. The chain carries TRBV2 and TRBJ2-1; the match to TRBD2 covers 8 bases. The CDR3 has 16 amino acids. With V trimmed by 8 bases and J by 8 bases, 17 bases remained unmatched. Germline values: CDR1 SNHLY, CDR2 FYNNEI.

The rearrangement joins TRBV3-1 to TRBJ2-1; 14 bases map to TRBD2. The J segment lost 8 bases and the V segment lost 7 bases, leaving 7 bases of the junction unmatched. Germline V gene lookup returns CDR1 LGHDT and CDR2 YNNKEL (reference sequence). The CDR3 length is 15 residues. The CDR3 nucleotides read TGTGCCAGCATGGGGGGACTAGCGGGAGAGTATGAGCAGTTCTTC. Amino acid sequence: CASMGGLAGEYEQFF.

The V gene is TRBV19, the J gene TRBJ1-5; unclear D gene. Germline V gene sequence: CDR1 LNHDA, CDR2 SQIVND (reference sequence). V dropped 3 bases and J dropped 3 bases, with 12 bases sitting between them. The CDR3 extends over 15 amino acids. CDR3 amino acids: CASSIQRPDNQPQHF. The CDR3 DNA follows: TGTGCCAGTAGTATTCAAAGACCCGACAATCAGCCCCAGCATTTT.

The rearrangement links TRBV28 to TRBJ1-2; 10 bases are a match to TRBD1. V was pared by 6 bases and J by 4 bases, with 5 bases of the junction left unmatched. Germline CDR1 MDHEN, CDR2 SYDVKM. This CDR3 contains 14 residues. The CDR3 DNA reads TGTGCCAGCAGCAGTGGGACAGGGGCCTATGGCTACACCTTC. As protein: CASSSGTGAYGYTF.

This clonotype appeared many times. The V and J genes are TRBV20-1 and TRBJ2-1, with 13 bases that match TRBD2. Germline CDR1 DFQATT, CDR2 SNEGSKA (reference sequence). CDR3 length: 15 residues. V lost 0 bases to trimming and J lost 7 bases; unmatched junction nucleotides: 3. Here the CDR3 reads CSARDRTSGSNEQFF. CDR3 sequence (DNA): TGCAGTGCTAGAGACCGGACTAGCGGGAGTAATGAGCAGTTCTTC.

The chain uses TRBV10-3 and TRBJ2-3; 7 nucleotides align to TRBD1. V lost 6 bases and J lost 4; bases outside the gene matches: 7. CDR1 and CDR2 (germline): ENHRY, SYGVKD. There are 14 residues in the CDR3. This chain's CDR3 is CAIRGDSSPDTQYF. The CDR3 nucleotides read TGTGCCATCAGAGGGGACAGCAGCCCAGATACGCAGTATTTT.

This clonotype was observed at least ten times. V and J are TRBV11-2 and TRBJ2-3; perhaps TRBD1 as D (6 bases). This CDR3 is built from 12 residues. V was shortened by 2 bases and J by 9 bases, with 9 bases between the two germline ends. Looked up from germline, CDR1 is SGHAT and CDR2 is FQNNGV. CDR3 in amino acids: CASSLSTGTQYF. CDR3 nucleotides: TGTGCCAGCAGCTTATCGACAGGAACGCAGTATTTT.